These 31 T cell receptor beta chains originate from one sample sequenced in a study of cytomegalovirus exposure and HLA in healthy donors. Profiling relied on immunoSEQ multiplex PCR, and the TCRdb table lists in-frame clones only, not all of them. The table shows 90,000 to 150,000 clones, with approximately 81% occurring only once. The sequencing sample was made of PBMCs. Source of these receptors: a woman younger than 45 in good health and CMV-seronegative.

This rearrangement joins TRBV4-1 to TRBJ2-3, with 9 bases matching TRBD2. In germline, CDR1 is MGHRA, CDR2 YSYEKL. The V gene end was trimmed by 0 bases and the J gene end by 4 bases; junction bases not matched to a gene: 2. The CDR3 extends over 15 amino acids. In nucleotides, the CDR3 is TGCGCCAGCAGCCAAGAGGGCGGGGGGGCAGATACGCAGTATTTT. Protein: CASSQEGGGADTQYF.

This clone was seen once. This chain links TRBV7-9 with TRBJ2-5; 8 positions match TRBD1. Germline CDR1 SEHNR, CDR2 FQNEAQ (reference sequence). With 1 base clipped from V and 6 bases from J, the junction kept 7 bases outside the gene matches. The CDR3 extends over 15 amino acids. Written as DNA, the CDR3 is TGTGCCAGCAGCTTAGTGGGGGGACAGGACCAGACCCAGTACTTC. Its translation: CASSLVGGQDQTQYF.

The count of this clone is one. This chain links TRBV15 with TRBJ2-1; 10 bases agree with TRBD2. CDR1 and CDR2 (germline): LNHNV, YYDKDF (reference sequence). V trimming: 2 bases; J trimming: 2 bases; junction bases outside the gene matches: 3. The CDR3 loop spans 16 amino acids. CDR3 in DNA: TGTGCCACCAGCAGACTCAGCGGGGGGGCCTACAATGAGCAGTTCTTC. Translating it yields CATSRLSGGAYNEQFF. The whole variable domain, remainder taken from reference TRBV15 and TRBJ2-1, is DAMVIQNPRYQVTQFGKPVTLSCSQTLNHNVMYWYQQKSSQAPKLLFHYYDKDFNNEADTPDNFQSRRPNTSFCFLDIRSPGLGDTAMYLCATSRLSGGAYNEQFFGPGTRLTVL.

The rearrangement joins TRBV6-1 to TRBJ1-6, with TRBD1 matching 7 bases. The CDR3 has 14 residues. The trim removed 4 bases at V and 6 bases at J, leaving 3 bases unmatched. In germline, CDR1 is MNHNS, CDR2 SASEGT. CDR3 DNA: TGTGCCAGCAGTGCCGGACAGGTTAATTCACCCCTCCACTTT. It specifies CASSAGQVNSPLHF.

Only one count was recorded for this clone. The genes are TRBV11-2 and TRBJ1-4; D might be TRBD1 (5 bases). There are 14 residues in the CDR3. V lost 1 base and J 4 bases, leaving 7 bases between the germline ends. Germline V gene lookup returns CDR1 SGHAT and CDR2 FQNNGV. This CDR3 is CASSLGGLNEKLFF. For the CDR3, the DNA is TGTGCCAGCAGCTTAGGGGGCCTTAATGAAAAACTGTTTTTT.

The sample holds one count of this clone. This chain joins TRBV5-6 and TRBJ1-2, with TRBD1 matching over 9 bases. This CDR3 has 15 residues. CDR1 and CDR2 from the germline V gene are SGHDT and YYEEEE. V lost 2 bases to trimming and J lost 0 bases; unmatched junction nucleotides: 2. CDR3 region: CASSLGDRANYGYTF. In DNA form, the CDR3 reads TGTGCCAGCAGCTTAGGGGACAGGGCTAACTATGGCTACACCTTC.

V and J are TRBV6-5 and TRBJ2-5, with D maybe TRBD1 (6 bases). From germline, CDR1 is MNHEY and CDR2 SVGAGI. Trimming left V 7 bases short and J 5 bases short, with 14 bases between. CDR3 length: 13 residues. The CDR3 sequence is CASTLRRGETQYF. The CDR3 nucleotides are TGTGCCAGCACCTTACGTAGGGGGGAGACCCAGTACTTC.

CDR3 sequence reads: CASRFQGSDTQYF. The CDR3 coding sequence is TGTGCCAGCCGCTTTCAGGGGTCAGATACGCAGTATTTT. The chain is built from TRBV9 and TRBJ2-3; TRBD1 might be the D (6 bases). Germline CDR1 reads SGDLS; CDR2 reads YYNGEE. The length of the CDR3 is 13 residues. V lost 7 bases to trimming and J lost 4 bases, with 13 bases between them.

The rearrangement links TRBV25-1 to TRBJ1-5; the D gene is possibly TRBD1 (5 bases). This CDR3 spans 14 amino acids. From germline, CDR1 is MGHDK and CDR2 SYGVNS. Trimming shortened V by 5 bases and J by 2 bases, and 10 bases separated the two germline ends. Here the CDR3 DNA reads TGTGCCAGCAGTTCAGGGTCAGGCAATCAGCCCCAGCATTTT. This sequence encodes CASSSGSGNQPQHF.

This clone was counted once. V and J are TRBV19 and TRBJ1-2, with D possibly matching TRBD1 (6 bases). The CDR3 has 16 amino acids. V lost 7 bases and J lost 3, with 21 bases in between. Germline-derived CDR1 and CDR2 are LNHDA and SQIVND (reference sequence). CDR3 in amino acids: CASIDIRSDRHYGYTF. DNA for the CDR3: TGTGCCAGTATCGATATCCGCTCTGACAGGCACTATGGCTACACCTTC.

The DNA of the CDR3 is TGTGCCAGCAGCTTGGGTGCAGGGGCGATGAACACTGAAGCTTTCTTT. This encodes CASSLGAGAMNTEAFF. The chain couples TRBV5-6 to TRBJ1-1; D possibly corresponds to TRBD1 (6 bases). The germline V and J ends were trimmed by 0 bases and 0 bases, with 12 bases remaining between them. The CDR3 contains 16 residues. Germline CDR1 reads SGHDT; CDR2 reads YYEEEE.

The CDR3 reads CASGAGTDYEQYF. In DNA, the CDR3 is TGTGCCAGCGGCGCCGGGACAGACTACGAGCAGTACTTC. The rearrangement uses TRBV5-6 and TRBJ2-7; TRBD1 aligns across 7 bases. The V gene end was trimmed by 7 bases and the J gene end by 3 bases; junction bases not matched to a gene: 7. CDR3 length equals 13 residues. From germline, CDR1 is SGHDT and CDR2 YYEEEE.

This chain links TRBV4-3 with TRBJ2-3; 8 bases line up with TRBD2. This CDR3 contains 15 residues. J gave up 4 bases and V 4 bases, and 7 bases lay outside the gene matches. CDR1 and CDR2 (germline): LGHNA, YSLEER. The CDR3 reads CASSLRGDSADTQYF. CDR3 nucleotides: TGCGCCAGCAGCCTGCGGGGGGATAGCGCAGATACGCAGTATTTT.

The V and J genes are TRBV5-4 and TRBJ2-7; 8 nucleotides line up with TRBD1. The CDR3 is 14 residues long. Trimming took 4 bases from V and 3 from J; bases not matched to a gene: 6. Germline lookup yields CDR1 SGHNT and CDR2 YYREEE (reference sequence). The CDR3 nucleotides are TGTGCCAGCAGCCCGGGACAGGTTGTCTACGAGCAGTACTTC. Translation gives CASSPGQVVYEQYF. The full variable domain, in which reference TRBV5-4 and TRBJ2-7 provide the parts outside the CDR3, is ETGVTQSPTHLIKTRGQQVTLRCSSQSGHNTVSWYQQALGQGPQFIFQYYREEENGRGNFPPRFSGLQFPNYSSELNVNALELDDSALYLCASSPGQVVYEQYFGPGTRLTVT.

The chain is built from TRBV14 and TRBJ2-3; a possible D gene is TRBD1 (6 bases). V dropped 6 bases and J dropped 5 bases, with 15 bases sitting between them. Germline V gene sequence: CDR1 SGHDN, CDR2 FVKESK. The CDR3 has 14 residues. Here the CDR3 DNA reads TGTGCCAGCAGTCCCTGGGACATTGGAGATACGCAGTATTTT. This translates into CASSPWDIGDTQYF.

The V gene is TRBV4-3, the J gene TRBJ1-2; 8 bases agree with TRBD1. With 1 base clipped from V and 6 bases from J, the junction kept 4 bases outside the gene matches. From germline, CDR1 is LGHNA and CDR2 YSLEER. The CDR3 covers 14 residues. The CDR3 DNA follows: TGCGCCAGCAGCCAAGCAGGGGGCCCGGATGGCTACACCTTC. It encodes CASSQAGGPDGYTF.

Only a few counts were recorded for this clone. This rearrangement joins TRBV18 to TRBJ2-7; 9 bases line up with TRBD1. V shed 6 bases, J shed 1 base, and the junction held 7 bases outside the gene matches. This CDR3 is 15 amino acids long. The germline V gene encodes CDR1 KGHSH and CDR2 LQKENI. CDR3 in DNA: TGTGCCAGCTCCCCCGGGACAGGGAGGTCCTACGAGCAGTACTTC. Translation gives CASSPGTGRSYEQYF.

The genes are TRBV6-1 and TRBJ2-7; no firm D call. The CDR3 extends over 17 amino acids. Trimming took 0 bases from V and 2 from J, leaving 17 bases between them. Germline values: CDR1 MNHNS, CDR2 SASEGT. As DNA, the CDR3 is TGTGCCAGCAGTGAAGCGGTGGTCAGTTCCGTCCCCTACGAGCAGTACTTC. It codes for CASSEAVVSSVPYEQYF.

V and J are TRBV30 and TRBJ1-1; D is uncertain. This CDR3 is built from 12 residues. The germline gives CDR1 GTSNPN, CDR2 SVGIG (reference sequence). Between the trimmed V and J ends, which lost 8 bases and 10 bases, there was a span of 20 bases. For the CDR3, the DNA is TGTGCCGGATGGGGTACGGGGTTTGGAGCTTTCTTT. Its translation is CAGWGTGFGAFF.

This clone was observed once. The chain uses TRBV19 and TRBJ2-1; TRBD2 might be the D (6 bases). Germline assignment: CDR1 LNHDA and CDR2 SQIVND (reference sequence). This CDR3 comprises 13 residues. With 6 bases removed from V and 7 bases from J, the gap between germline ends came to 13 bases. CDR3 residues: CASSNHRGNEQFF. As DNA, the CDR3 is TGTGCCAGTAGCAACCACCGGGGGAATGAGCAGTTCTTC.

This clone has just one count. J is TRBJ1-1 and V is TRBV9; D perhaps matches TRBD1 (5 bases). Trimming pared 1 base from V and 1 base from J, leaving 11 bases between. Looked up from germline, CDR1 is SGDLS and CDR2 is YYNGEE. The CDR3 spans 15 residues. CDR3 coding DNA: TGTGCCAGCAGCGTATCCCAGGGCGCGAACACTGAAGCTTTCTTT. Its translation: CASSVSQGANTEAFF. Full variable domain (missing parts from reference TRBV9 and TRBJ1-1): DSGVTQTPKHLITATGQRVTLRCSPRSGDLSVYWYQQSLDQGLQFLIQYYNGEERAKGNILERFSAQQFPDLHSELNLSSLELGDSALYFCASSVSQGANTEAFFGQGTRLTVV.

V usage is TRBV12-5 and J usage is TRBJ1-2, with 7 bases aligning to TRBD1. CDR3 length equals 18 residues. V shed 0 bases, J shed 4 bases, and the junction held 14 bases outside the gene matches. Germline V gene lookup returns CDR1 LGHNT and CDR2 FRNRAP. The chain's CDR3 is CASGLVSPGGQSFYGYTF. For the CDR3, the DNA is TGTGCTAGTGGTTTGGTATCGCCCGGGGGACAGTCTTTCTATGGCTACACCTTC. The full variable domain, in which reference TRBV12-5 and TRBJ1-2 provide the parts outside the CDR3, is DARVTQTPRHKVTEMGQEVTMRCQPILGHNTVFWYRQTMMQGLELLAYFRNRAPLDDSGMPKDRFSAEMPDATLATLKIQPSEPRDSAVYFCASGLVSPGGQSFYGYTFGSGTRLTVV.

The CDR3 coding sequence is TGTGCCAGCAGCAACCGGGACAGGGGGGCAGATACGCAGTATTTT. This gives the protein CASSNRDRGADTQYF. The V and J genes are TRBV7-6 and TRBJ2-3; TRBD1 matches 11 bases. V was pared by 5 bases and J by 4 bases, with 5 bases of the junction left unmatched. The germline V gene has CDR1 SGHVS and CDR2 FNYEAQ. The CDR3 is made up of 15 amino acids.

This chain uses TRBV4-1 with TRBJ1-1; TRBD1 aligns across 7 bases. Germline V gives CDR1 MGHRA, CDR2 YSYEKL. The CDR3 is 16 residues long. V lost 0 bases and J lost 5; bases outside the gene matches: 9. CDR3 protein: CASSQETGRVGTEAFF. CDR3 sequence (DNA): TGCGCCAGCAGCCAAGAGACAGGGCGGGTCGGGACTGAAGCTTTCTTT.

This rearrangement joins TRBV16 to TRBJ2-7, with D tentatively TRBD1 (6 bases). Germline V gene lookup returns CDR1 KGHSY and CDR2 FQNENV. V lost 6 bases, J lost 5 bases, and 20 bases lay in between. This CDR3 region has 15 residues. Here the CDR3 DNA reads TGTGCCAGCAGTCATACTGACAGGAACTTGGACGAGCAGTACTTC. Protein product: CASSHTDRNLDEQYF.

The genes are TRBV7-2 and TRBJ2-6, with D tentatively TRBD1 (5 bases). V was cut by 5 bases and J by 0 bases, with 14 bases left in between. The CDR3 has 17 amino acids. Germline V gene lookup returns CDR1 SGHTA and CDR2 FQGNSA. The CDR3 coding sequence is TGTGCCAGCAGCGCACAGGTTAGACACTCTGGGGCCAACGTCCTGACTTTC. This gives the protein CASSAQVRHSGANVLTF.

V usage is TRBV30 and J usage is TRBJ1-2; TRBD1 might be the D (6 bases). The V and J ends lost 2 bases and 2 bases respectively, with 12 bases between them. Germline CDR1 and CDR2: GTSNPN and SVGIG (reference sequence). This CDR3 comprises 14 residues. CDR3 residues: CAWSTTRGNYGYTF. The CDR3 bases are TGTGCCTGGAGTACAACTAGGGGGAACTATGGCTACACCTTC.

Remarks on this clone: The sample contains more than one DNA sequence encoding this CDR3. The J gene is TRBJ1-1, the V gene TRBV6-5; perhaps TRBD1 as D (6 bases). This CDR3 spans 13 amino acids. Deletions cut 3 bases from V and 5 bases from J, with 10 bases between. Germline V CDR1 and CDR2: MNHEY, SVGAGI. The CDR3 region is CASSYSDRTEAFF. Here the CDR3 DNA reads TGTGCCAGCAGTTATTCTGACAGGACTGAAGCTTTCTTT.

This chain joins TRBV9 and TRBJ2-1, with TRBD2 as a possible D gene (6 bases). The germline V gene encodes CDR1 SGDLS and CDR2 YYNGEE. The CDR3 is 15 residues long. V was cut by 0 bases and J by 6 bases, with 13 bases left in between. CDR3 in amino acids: CASSVGVRGLNEQFF. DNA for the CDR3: TGTGCCAGCAGCGTAGGTGTGCGGGGCCTCAATGAGCAGTTCTTC.

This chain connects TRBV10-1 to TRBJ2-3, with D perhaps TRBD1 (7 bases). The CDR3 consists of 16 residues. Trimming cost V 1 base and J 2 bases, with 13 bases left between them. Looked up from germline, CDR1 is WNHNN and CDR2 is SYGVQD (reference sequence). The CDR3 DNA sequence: TGCGCCAGCAGTGAGTTAGCAGGGGGGATCACAGATACGCAGTATTTT. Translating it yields CASSELAGGITDTQYF.

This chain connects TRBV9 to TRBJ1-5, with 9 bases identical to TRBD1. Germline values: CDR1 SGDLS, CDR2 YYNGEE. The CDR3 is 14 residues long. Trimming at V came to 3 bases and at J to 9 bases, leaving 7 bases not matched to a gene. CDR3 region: CASSETGGPRPQHF. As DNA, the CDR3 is TGTGCCAGCAGCGAGACAGGGGGTCCTCGGCCCCAGCATTTT. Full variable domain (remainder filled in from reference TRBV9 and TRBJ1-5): DSGVTQTPKHLITATGQRVTLRCSPRSGDLSVYWYQQSLDQGLQFLIQYYNGEERAKGNILERFSAQQFPDLHSELNLSSLELGDSALYFCASSETGGPRPQHFGDGTRLSIL.